This T cell receptor beta chain derives from a study of CD8+CD57+ T cells in acquired aplastic anemia. Across the whole study: Roughly 3.2 ug was the average amount of DNA from sorted CD4+ and CD8+ cells.

The ends lost 10 bases at V and 1 base at J; junction bases unmatched: 17. Per germline, CDR1 SNHLY and CDR2 FYNNEI. There are 18 residues in the CDR3. Study conclusions and caveats: Shared by patients and controls, 25 to 30 CD8+ CDR3s were abundant in patients.

This clonotype was seen ten or more times. The antigen is not known. Genomic DNA was employed as the template in profiling TCR beta VDJ and CDR3. One entry per CDR3 protein, called by TCRdb with MiXCR from the reads. The data hold approximately 160,000 distinct CDR3 sequences, with around 45% observed a single time. J is TRBJ2-7 and V is TRBV2; 12 positions match TRBD1. The sequence came from a human donor in good health. The sequenced material came from sorted CD4+, CD8+, or CD8+CD57+ T cells (not recorded which) from PBMCs. The CDR3 reads CAILRDRGHTTRSYEQYF. The DNA for the CDR3 is TGTGCCATTCTCCGGGACAGGGGGCATACCACCCGATCCTACGAGCAGTACTTC.